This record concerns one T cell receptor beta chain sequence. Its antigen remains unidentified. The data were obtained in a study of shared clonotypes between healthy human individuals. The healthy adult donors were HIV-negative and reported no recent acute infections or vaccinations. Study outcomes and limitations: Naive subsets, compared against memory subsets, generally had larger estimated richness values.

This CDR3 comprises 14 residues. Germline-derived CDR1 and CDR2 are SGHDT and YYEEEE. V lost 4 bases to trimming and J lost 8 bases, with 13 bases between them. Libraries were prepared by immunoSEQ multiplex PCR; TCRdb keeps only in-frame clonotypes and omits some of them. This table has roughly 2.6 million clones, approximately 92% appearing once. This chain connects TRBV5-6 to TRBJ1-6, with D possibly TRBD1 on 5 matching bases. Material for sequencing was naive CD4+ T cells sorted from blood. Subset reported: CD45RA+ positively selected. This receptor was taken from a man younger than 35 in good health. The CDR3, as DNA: TGTGCCAGCAGCGCCGGGACGGCTGATTCACCCCTCCACTTT. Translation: CASSAGTADSPLHF.